The entry below describes one T cell receptor (beta chain). Its antigen is still unknown. Hyperthyroidism patients were newly diagnosed, ill under 2 months, and aged 18 to 65 years. Certain patients, namely those with other autoimmune diseases, uncontrolled infections, pregnancy or lactation, were excluded. This sample was taken from a study of Graves' ophthalmopathy and Graves' hyperthyroidism. General observations from the study: Ophthalmopathy progression predictions by the model showed around 72% specificity and over 60% sensitivity. Most expanded clonotypes in thyroid above 0.001 frequency also showed up in blood.

Germline V CDR1 and CDR2: DFQATT, SNEGSKA (reference sequence). The V and J ends lost 2 bases and 5 bases, in that order; junction bases with no gene match: 14. The CDR3 totals 16 residues. RNA transcripts provided the template for amplifying TCR beta CDR3 regions. An opening RT-PCR round employed HTBI primers and preceded a second-round multiplex PCR. TCRdb itself ran the multiplex PCR reads through MiXCR, one entry per CDR3 protein. The sample yields 1 million to 1.3 million distinct CDR3 sequences, about 36% seen once. The TCR sequence derives from an adult man with Graves' hyperthyroidism. The V and J genes are TRBV20-1 and TRBJ2-5; TRBD2 aligns across 7 bases. The source material was peripheral blood or thyroid tissue (not recorded which). CDR3 in DNA: TGCAGTGCTAGATTAGGGCGCGGCGGGAGAGGGGAGACCCAGTACTTC. It translates to CSARLGRGGRGETQYF.